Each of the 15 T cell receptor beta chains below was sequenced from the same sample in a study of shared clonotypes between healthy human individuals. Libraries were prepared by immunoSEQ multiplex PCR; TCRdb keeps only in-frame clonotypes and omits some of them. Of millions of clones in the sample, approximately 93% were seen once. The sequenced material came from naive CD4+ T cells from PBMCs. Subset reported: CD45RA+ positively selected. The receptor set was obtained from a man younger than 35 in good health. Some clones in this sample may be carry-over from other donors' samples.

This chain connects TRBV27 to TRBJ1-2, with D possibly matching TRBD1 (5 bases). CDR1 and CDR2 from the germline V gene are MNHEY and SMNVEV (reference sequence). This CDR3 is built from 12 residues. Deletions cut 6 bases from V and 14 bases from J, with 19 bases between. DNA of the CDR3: TGTGCCAGCAGCACGATGGGGAGGGGCGAAACCTTC. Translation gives CASSTMGRGETF.

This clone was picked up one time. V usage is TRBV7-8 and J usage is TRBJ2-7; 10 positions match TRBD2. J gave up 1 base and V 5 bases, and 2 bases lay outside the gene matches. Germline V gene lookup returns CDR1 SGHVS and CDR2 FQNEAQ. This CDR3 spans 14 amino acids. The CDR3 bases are TGTGCCAGCAGCCGAGCGGGAGGGTCCTACGAGCAGTACTTC. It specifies CASSRAGGSYEQYF.

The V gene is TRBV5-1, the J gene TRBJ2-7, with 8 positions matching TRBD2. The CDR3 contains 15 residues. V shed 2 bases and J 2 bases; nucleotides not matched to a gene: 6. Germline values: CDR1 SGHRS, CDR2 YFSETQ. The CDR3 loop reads CASSLFSGSPYEQYF. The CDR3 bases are TGCGCCAGCAGCTTATTCAGCGGGAGTCCCTACGAGCAGTACTTC.

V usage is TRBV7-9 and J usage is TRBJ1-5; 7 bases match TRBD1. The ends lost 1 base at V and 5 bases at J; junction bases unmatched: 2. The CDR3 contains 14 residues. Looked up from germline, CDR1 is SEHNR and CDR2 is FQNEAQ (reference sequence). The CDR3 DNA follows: TGTGCCAGCAGCTTAGGCAGGGGGGATCAGCCCCAGCATTTT. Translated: CASSLGRGDQPQHF.

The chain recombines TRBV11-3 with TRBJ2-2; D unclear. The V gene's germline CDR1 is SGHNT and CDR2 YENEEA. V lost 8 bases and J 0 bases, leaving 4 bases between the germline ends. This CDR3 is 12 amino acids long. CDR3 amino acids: CASSANTGELFF. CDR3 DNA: TGTGCCAGCTCAGCGAACACCGGGGAGCTGTTTTTT.

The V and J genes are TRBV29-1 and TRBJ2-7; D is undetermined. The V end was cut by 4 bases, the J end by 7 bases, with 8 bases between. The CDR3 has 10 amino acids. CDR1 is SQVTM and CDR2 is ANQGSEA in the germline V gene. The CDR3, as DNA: TGCAGCGTTGGGGCGGAGGAGCAGTACTTC. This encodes CSVGAEEQYF.

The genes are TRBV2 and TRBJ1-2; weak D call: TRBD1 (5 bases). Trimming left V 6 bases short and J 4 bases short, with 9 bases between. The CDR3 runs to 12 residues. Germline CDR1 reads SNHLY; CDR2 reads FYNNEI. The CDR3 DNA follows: TGTGCCAGCAGCGACAGACCCTATGGCTACACCTTC. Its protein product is CASSDRPYGYTF.

CDR3 nucleotides: TGTGCCAGCAGCCTTCGGGCCCCACATGTTCTCAGCACAGATACGCAGTATTTT. It codes for CASSLRAPHVLSTDTQYF. This chain links TRBV7-2 with TRBJ2-3, with D hard to call. CDR3 length: 18 amino acids. Trimming removed 5 bases from V and 0 bases from J, with 21 bases in between. Germline V gives CDR1 SGHTA, CDR2 FQGNSA.

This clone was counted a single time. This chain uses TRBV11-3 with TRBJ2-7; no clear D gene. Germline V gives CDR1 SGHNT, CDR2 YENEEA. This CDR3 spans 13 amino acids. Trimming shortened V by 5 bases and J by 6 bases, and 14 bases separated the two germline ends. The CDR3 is CASSQTFLTEQYF. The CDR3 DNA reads TGTGCCAGCAGCCAAACATTCCTAACCGAGCAGTACTTC.

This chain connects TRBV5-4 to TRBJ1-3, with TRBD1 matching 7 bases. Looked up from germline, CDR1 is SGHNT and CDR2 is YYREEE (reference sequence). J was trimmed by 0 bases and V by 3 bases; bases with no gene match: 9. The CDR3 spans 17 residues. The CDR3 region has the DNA TGTGCCAGCAGCTCCGGGGGGACAGCCCGCTCTGGAAACACCATATATTTT. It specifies CASSSGGTARSGNTIYF. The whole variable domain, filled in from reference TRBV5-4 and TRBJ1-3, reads ETGVTQSPTHLIKTRGQQVTLRCSSQSGHNTVSWYQQALGQGPQFIFQYYREEENGRGNFPPRFSGLQFPNYSSELNVNALELDDSALYLCASSSGGTARSGNTIYFGEGSWLTVV.

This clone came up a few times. CDR3: CASSRGQGDQPQHF. CDR3 bases: TGTGCCAGCAGCCGGGGACAGGGAGATCAGCCCCAGCATTTT. The gene calls are TRBV7-2 and TRBJ1-5, with 9 bases identical to TRBD1. This CDR3 is 14 amino acids long. Germline V lookup: CDR1 SGHTA, CDR2 FQGNSA. Unmatched junction bases numbered 4, after V lost 5 bases and J lost 5 bases. Variable domain in full (rest from reference TRBV7-2 and TRBJ1-5): GAGVSQSPSNKVTEKGKDVELRCDPISGHTALYWYRQSLGQGLEFLIYFQGNSAPDKSGLPSDRFSAERTGGSVSTLTIQRTQQEDSAVYLCASSRGQGDQPQHFGDGTRLSIL.

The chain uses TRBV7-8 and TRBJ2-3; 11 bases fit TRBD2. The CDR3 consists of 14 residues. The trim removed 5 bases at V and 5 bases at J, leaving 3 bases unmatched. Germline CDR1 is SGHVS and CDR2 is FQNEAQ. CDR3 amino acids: CASSPTSGRDTQYF. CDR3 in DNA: TGTGCCAGCAGCCCAACTAGCGGGAGAGATACGCAGTATTTT.

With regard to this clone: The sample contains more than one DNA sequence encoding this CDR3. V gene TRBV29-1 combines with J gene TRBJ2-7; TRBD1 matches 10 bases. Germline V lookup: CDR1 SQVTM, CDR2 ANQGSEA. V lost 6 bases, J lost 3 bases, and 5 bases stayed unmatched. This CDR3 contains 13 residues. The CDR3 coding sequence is TGCAGCGTCGCGGGACAGGGGATCTACGAGCAGTACTTC. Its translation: CSVAGQGIYEQYF.

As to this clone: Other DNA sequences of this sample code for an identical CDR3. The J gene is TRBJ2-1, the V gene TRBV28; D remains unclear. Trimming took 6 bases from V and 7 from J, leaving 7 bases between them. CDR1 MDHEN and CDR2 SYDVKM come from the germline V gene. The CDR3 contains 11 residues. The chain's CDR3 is CASSLGNEQFF. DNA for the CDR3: TGTGCCAGCAGCCTGGGGAATGAGCAGTTCTTC.

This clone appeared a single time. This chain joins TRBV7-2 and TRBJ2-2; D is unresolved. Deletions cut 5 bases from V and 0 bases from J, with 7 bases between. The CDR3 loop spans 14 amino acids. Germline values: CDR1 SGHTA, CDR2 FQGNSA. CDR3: CASSIVANTGELFF. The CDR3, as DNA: TGTGCCAGCAGCATCGTCGCGAACACCGGGGAGCTGTTTTTT.